The entry that follows covers one T cell receptor beta chain sequence. The data stem from a study of blood T cell repertoires in COVID-19. Study-level background: Samples of COVID-19 (acute and convalescent) were obtained from the United States, Italy and Spain. PBMCs, B-cell-depleted T cells, or T cells were the source of the cDNA or gDNA that made up the material.

Original data processing: Reference gene primers were amplified, and this amplification served to estimate nucleated cell counts. The table came from immunoSEQ multiplex PCR; TCRdb's copy has only in-frame clones and leaves some out. The V and J calls and clone size were taken over from that table, and D and trimming were inferred from the DNA. Of about 110,000 clones in the sample, roughly four fifths were seen once. Germline-derived CDR1 and CDR2 are GTSNPN and SVGIG (reference sequence). With 4 bases clipped from V and 12 bases from J, the junction kept 11 bases outside the gene matches. The CDR3 has 13 amino acids.

The TCR originated in a woman between 65 and 79 years old with acute or convalescent COVID-19. Specimen: peripheral blood. The chain recombines TRBV30 with TRBJ2-1, with 8 bases that match TRBD2. The CDR3 DNA is TGTGCCTGGACCCTAGCGGGCCCCCATCTGCAGTTCTTC. Amino acids: CAWTLAGPHLQFF. Full variable domain (missing parts from reference TRBV30 and TRBJ2-1): SQTIHQWPATLVQPVGSPLSLECTVEGTSNPNLYWYRQAAGRGLQLLFYSVGIGQISSEVPQNLSASRPQDRQFILSSKKLLLSDSGFYLCAWTLAGPHLQFFGPGTRLTVL.